These T cell receptor beta chains were read from a single sample in a study of Graves' ophthalmopathy and Graves' hyperthyroidism. TCRdb recomputed calls from the multiplex PCR reads with MiXCR, one row per CDR3 protein. The sample lists hundreds of thousands of distinct CDR3 sequences, 40% occurring once. The sample consisted of peripheral blood. The origin of the receptors is an adult man with Graves' ophthalmopathy. Each CDR3 is given with its conserved first and last residue. The D gene is left open where the match is weak. Size is omitted from some rows. Given values are once, few, many or a class for expanded clones.

V: TRBV14
size: -
D: -
J: TRBJ1-1
DNA: TGTGCCAGGACAGATATGAACACTGAAGCTTTCTTT
CDR3: CARTDMNTEAFF

V: TRBV25-1
size: -
D: -
J: TRBJ2-3
DNA: TGTGCCAGCAGTGAAGTGGGGGCCCGGTCAGATACGCAGTATTTT
CDR3: CASSEVGARSDTQYF

V: TRBV25-1
size: -
D: TRBD1
J: TRBJ2-7
DNA: TGTGCCAGTATAAAAACAGGGGACTACGAGCAGTACTTC
CDR3: CASIKTGDYEQYF

V: TRBV12-3/TRBV12-4
size: few
D: -
J: TRBJ1-1
DNA: TGTGCCAGCAGTTTAGTATCGGGCGGACAAGAAGCTTTCTTT
CDR3: CASSLVSGGQEAFF

V: TRBV7-9
size: -
D: TRBD2
J: TRBJ2-2
DNA: TGTGCCAGCAGTTATAAGCGGGACGCCGGGGAGCTGTTTTTT
CDR3: CASSYKRDAGELFF

V: TRBV5-5
size: few
D: -
J: TRBJ1-5
DNA: TGTGCCAGCAGCTTGGACGCCGGCTGGAATCAGCCCCAGCATTTT
CDR3: CASSLDAGWNQPQHF

V: TRBV14
size: few
D: -
J: TRBJ1-2
DNA: TGTGCCAGCAGCCCGCCCGGTGGGGCATATGGCTACACCTTC
CDR3: CASSPPGGAYGYTF

V: TRBV20-1
size: -
D: TRBD1
J: TRBJ2-7
DNA: TGCAGTGCTAGAGGCCCGGGACAGGGGGTGTACGAGCAGTACTTC
CDR3: CSARGPGQGVYEQYF

V: TRBV10-3
size: -
D: -
J: TRBJ2-3
DNA: TGTGCCATCAGTGAACGGGAATGGAGCACAGATACGCAGTATTTT
CDR3: CAISEREWSTDTQYF

V: TRBV10-2
size: -
D: TRBD1
J: TRBJ1-1
DNA: TGCGCCAGCAGACAGGGGATGAACACTGAAGCTTTCTTT
CDR3: CASRQGMNTEAFF

V: TRBV19
size: few
D: -
J: TRBJ2-7
DNA: TGTGCCAGTAGTATAGGAACATACTACGAGCAGTACTTC
CDR3: CASSIGTYYEQYF

V: TRBV19
size: -
D: -
J: TRBJ2-7
DNA: TGTGCCAGTAGTATTTCTGAGACAGTCCACTACGAGCAGTACTTC
CDR3: CASSISETVHYEQYF

V: TRBV5-6
size: -
D: -
J: TRBJ1-6
DNA: TGTGCCAGCACCGAGCGGTATAATTCACCCCTCCACTTT
CDR3: CASTERYNSPLHF

V: TRBV29-1
size: few
D: TRBD2
J: TRBJ2-5
DNA: TGCAGCGTTGAACCAGCGGGAGGGCCGGAGACCCAGTACTTC
CDR3: CSVEPAGGPETQYF

V: TRBV6-4
size: -
D: TRBD1
J: TRBJ1-1
DNA: TGTGCCAGCAGTGACCGGACAGGAAGGAACACTGAAGCTTTCTTT
CDR3: CASSDRTGRNTEAFF

V: TRBV10-3
size: -
D: -
J: TRBJ1-1
DNA: TGTGCCACCCGAGTTAGGGTCTGGAACACTGAAGCTTTCTTT
CDR3: CATRVRVWNTEAFF

V: TRBV5-1
size: few
D: -
J: TRBJ2-5
DNA: TGCGCCAGCAGTGACCCCAGGATTCCAATCGAGACCCAGTACTTC
CDR3: CASSDPRIPIETQYF

V: TRBV20-1
size: many
D: -
J: TRBJ1-2
DNA: TGCAGTGCTAGAGCCCCTGTCTATGGCTACACCTTC
CDR3: CSARAPVYGYTF

V: TRBV7-9
size: -
D: -
J: TRBJ1-4
DNA: TGTGCCAGCAGCTCAAGGAGGGTAGGGGAAAAACTGTTTTTT
CDR3: CASSSRRVGEKLFF

V: TRBV7-2
size: -
D: -
J: TRBJ1-5
DNA: TGTGCCAGCAGTTACACACTAAGGGAGGGAGATTATAGCAATCAGCCCCAGCATTTT
CDR3: CASSYTLREGDYSNQPQHF

V: TRBV15
size: -
D: TRBD1
J: TRBJ1-2
DNA: TGTGCCACCAGCAGCCGGAGGACAGGGGGAGACGGTGGCTACACCTTC
CDR3: CATSSRRTGGDGGYTF

V: TRBV7-9
size: few
D: -
J: TRBJ2-7
DNA: TGTGCCAGCAGCCTGGTCACGGACTACGAGCAGTACTTC
CDR3: CASSLVTDYEQYF

V: TRBV7-9
size: -
D: TRBD1
J: TRBJ1-1
DNA: TGCGCCAGCAGCCAAGCCGGGACAGGGGCAGGAGCTTTCTTT
CDR3: CASSQAGTGAGAFF

V: TRBV2
size: -
D: -
J: TRBJ2-7
DNA: TGTGCCAGCAGTGAATGGACTGATTACGAGCAGTACTTC
CDR3: CASSEWTDYEQYF

V: TRBV25-1
size: -
D: TRBD1
J: TRBJ1-4
DNA: TGTGCCAGCAGGTCCGGGACAGGGACCGAAAAACTGTTTTTT
CDR3: CASRSGTGTEKLFF

V: TRBV10-3
size: many
D: TRBD2
J: TRBJ2-5
DNA: TGTGCCAGCCGACTAGCGGGAAGCCAAGAGACCCAGTACTTC
CDR3: CASRLAGSQETQYF

V: TRBV5-6
size: few
D: -
J: TRBJ2-7
DNA: TGTGCCAGCAGTTACTCTTCCGAGACCTCCTACGAGCAGTACTTC
CDR3: CASSYSSETSYEQYF